The 5 T cell receptor beta chains given below trace back to one sample, sequenced in a study of cytomegalovirus exposure and HLA in healthy donors. Generated by immunoSEQ multiplex PCR, the TCRdb table keeps only in-frame clones and is missing some. The sample lists some 90,000 clones, approximately 88% occurring once. The sequenced material came from PBMCs. All receptors come from a woman aged 25 to 39 in good health and CMV-seronegative.

This chain connects TRBV9 to TRBJ2-1; D not resolved. CDR1 is SGDLS and CDR2 is YYNGEE in the germline V gene. This CDR3 has 15 residues. Trimming removed 7 bases at V and 3 bases at J, with 17 bases between. CDR3 in amino acids: CASAYRWYSYNEQFF. The CDR3 DNA sequence: TGTGCCAGCGCCTACCGGTGGTACAGCTACAATGAGCAGTTCTTC. Based on the CDR3 plus reference TRBV9 and TRBJ2-1, the full variable domain is DSGVTQTPKHLITATGQRVTLRCSPRSGDLSVYWYQQSLDQGLQFLIQYYNGEERAKGNILERFSAQQFPDLHSELNLSSLELGDSALYFCASAYRWYSYNEQFFGPGTRLTVL.

The chain has TRBV4-1 and TRBJ1-1, with 9 bases that match TRBD1. The CDR3 is 15 amino acids. Germline CDR1 and CDR2: MGHRA and YSYEKL. V was clipped by 2 bases and J by 5 bases; unmatched bases: 6. The CDR3 spells CASSQKGQGGTEAFF. The DNA of the CDR3 is TGCGCCAGCAGCCAAAAGGGACAGGGAGGTACTGAAGCTTTCTTT.

This chain joins TRBV27 and TRBJ1-2; possible D gene TRBD1, 6 bases. V was shortened by 6 bases and J by 4 bases, with 21 bases between the two germline ends. CDR3 length equals 16 residues. Germline CDR1 MNHEY, CDR2 SMNVEV (reference sequence). The CDR3 spells CASSPGGGLILYGYTF. The CDR3 nucleotides are TGTGCCAGCAGCCCGGGGGGCGGACTAATTCTCTATGGCTACACCTTC.

The rearrangement joins TRBV2 to TRBJ1-2; 11 nucleotides line up with TRBD1. The germline V gene encodes CDR1 SNHLY and CDR2 FYNNEI. J lost 7 bases, V lost 6 bases, and 13 bases had no gene match. The CDR3 covers 16 residues. CDR3 DNA: TGTGCCAGCAGCCAAACCGGACAGGGGGCAGGGGGTGGCTACACCTTC. Encoded protein: CASSQTGQGAGGGYTF.

The rearrangement links TRBV28 to TRBJ1-1; TRBD1 matches at 8 bases. This CDR3 has 18 residues. Per germline, CDR1 MDHEN and CDR2 SYDVKM. The ends lost 5 bases at V and 0 bases at J; junction bases unmatched: 14. The CDR3 DNA sequence: TGTGCCAGCAGTGAATCCAGGGGGCTGTCATTCATGAACACTGAAGCTTTCTTT. As protein: CASSESRGLSFMNTEAFF.